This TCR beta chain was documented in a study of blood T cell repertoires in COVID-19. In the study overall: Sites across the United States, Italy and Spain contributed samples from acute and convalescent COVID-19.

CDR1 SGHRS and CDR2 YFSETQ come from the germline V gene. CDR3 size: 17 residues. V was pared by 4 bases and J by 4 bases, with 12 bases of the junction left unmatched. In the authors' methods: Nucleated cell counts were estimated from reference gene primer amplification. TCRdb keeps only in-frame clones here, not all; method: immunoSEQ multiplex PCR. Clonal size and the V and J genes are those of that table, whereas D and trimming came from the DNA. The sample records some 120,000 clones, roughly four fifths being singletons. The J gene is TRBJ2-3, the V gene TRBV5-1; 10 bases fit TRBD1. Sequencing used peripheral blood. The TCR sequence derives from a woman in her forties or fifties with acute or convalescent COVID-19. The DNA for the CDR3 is TGCGCCAGCAGCCCCCTGGGACAGGGGAGGGGTGCAGATACGCAGTATTTT. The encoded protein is CASSPLGQGRGADTQYF.